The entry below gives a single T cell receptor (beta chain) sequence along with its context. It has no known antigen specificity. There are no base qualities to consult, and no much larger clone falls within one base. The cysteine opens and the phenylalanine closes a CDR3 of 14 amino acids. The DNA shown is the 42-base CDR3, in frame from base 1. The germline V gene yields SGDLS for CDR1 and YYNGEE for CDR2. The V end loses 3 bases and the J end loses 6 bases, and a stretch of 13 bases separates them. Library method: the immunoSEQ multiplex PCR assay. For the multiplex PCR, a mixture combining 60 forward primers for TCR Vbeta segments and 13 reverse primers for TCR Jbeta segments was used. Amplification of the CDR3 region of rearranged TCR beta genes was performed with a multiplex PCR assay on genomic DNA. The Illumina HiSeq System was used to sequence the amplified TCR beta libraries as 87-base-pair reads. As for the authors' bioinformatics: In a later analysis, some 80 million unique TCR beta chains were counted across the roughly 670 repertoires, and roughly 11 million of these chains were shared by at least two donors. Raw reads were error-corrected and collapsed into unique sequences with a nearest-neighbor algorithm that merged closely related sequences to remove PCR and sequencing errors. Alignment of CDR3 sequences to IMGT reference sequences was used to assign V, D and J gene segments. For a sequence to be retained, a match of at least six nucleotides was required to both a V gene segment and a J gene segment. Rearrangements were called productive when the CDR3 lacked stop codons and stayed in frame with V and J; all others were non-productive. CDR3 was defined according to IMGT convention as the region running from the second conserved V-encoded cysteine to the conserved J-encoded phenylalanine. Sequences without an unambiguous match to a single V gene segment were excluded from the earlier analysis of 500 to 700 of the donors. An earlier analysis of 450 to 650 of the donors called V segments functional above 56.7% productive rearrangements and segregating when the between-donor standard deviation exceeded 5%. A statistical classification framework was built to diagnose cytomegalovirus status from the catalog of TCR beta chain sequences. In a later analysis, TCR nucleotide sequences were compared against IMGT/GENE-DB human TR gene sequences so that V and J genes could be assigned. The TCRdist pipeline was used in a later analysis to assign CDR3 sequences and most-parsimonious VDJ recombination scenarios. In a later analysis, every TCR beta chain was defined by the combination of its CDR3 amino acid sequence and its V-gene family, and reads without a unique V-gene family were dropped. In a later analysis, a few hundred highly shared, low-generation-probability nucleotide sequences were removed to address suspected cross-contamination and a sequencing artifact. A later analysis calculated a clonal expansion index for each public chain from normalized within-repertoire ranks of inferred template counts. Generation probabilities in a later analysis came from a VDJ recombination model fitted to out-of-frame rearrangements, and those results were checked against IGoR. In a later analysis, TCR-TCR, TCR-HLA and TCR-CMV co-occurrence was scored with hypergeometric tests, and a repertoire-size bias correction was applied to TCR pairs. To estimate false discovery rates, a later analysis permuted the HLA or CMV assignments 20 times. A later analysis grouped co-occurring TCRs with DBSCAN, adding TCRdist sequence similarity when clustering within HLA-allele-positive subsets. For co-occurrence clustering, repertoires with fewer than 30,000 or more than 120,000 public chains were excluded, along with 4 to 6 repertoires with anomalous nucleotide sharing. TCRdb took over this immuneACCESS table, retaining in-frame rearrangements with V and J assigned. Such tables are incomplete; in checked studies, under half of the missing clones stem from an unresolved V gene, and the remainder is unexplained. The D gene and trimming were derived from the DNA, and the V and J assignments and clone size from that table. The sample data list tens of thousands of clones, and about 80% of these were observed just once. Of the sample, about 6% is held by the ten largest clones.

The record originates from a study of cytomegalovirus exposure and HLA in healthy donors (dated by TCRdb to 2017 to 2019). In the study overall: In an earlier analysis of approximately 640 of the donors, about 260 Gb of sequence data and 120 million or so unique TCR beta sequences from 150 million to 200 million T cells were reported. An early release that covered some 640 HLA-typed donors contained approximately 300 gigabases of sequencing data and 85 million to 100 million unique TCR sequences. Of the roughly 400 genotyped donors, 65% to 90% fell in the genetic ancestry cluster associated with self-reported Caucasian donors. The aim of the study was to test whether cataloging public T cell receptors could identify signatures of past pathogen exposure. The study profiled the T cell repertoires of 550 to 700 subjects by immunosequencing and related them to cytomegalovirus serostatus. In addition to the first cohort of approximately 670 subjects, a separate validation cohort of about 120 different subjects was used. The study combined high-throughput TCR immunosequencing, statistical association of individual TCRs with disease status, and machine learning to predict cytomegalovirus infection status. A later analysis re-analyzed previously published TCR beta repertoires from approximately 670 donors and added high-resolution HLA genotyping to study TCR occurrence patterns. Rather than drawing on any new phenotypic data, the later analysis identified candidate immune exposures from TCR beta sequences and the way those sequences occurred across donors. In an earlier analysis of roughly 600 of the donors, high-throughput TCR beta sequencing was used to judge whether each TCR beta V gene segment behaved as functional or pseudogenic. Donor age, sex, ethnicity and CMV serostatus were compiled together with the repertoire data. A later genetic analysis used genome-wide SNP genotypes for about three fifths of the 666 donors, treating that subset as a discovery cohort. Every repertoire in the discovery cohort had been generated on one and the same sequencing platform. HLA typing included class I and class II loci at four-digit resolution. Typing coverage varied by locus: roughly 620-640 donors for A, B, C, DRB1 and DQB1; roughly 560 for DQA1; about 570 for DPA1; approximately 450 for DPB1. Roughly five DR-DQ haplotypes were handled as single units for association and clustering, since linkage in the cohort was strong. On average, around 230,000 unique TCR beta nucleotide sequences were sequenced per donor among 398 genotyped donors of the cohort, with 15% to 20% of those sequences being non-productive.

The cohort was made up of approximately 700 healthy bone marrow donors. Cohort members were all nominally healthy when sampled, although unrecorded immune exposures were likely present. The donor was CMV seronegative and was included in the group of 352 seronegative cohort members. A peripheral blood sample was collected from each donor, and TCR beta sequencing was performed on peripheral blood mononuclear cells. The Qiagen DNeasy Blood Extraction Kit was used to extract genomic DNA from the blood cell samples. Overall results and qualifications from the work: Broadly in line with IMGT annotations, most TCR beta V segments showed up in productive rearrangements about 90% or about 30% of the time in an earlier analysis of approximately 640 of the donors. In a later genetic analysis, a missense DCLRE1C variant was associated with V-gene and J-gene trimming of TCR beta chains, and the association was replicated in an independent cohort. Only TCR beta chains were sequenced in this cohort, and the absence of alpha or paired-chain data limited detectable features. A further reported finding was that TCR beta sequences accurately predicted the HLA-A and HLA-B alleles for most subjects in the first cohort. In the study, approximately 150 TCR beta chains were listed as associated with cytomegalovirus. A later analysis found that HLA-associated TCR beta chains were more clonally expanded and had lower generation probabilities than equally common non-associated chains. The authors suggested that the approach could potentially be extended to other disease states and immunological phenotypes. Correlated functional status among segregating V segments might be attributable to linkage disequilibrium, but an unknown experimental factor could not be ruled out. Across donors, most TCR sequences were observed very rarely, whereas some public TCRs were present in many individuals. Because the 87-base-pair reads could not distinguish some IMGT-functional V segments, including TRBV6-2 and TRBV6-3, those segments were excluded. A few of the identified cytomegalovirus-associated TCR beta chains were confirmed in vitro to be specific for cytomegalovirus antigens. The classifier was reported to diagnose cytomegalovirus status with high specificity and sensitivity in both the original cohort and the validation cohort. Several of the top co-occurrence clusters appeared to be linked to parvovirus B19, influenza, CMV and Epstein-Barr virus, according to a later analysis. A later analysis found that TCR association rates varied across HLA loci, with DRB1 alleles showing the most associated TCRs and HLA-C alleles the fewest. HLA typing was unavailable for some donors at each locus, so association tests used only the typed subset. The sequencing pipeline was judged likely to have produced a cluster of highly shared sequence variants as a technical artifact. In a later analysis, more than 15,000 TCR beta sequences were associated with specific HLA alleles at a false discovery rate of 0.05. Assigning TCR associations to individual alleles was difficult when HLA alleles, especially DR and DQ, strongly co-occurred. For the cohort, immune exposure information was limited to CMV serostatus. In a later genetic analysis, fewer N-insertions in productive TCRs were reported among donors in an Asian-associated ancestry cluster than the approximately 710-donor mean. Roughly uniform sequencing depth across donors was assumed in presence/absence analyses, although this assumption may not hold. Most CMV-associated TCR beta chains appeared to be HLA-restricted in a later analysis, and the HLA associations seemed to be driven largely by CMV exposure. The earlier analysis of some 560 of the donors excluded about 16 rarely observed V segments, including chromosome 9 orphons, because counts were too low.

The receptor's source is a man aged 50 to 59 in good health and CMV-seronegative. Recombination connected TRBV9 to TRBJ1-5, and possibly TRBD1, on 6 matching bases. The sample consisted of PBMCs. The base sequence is TGTGCCAGCAGCGGAACAGGGTCGGGTCAGCCCCAGCATTTT. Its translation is CASSGTGSGQPQHF.